These 9 T cell receptor beta chains were all obtained from the same sample, sequenced in a study of cytomegalovirus exposure and HLA in healthy donors. The PCR employed 60 Vbeta primers together with 13 Jbeta primers. The repertoire was sequenced with immunoSEQ multiplex PCR; TCRdb's copy has only in-frame clones and lacks some. The sample includes about 160,000 clones, roughly 87% of them seen just once. The sequenced material came from PBMCs. The receptors stem from a woman in her twenties or thirties in good health and CMV-seronegative.

The chain combines TRBV19 with TRBJ1-2, with a tentative D call TRBD1 (6 bases). The CDR3 is made up of 15 amino acids. With 5 bases removed from V and 1 base from J, the gap between germline ends came to 14 bases. Germline V gene data show CDR1 as LNHDA and CDR2 as SQIVND (reference sequence). The CDR3 here is CASSLQGQGNYGYTF. CDR3 nucleotide sequence: TGTGCCAGTAGTCTCCAGGGGCAGGGTAACTATGGCTACACCTTC.

V gene TRBV6-1 combines with J gene TRBJ2-7, with 9 bases identical to TRBD2. Germline V gene data show CDR1 as MNHNS and CDR2 as SASEGT. This CDR3 comprises 18 residues. The V and J ends lost 4 bases and 4 bases, in that order; junction bases with no gene match: 17. The CDR3 spells CASSAGLMGGRALYEQYF. The CDR3, as DNA: TGTGCCAGCAGTGCGGGTTTAATGGGCGGGAGGGCGTTATACGAGCAGTACTTC.

This sequence joins TRBV4-3 and TRBJ2-2, with D possibly matching TRBD1 (5 bases). Germline V gene lookup returns CDR1 LGHNA and CDR2 YSLEER. This CDR3 has 14 amino acids. The V end lost 4 bases, the J end lost 1 base, and 7 bases lay between the germline ends. The CDR3 sequence is CASSPGQNTGELFF. The CDR3 DNA follows: TGCGCCAGCAGCCCTGGACAGAACACCGGGGAGCTGTTTTTT.

The chain is built from TRBV7-3 and TRBJ2-1, with 8 bases matching TRBD2. Looked up from germline, CDR1 is SGHTA and CDR2 is FQGTGA. This CDR3 has 16 residues. Trimming removed 5 bases from V and 4 bases from J; junction bases left unmatched: 10. The CDR3 reads CASSIPSGRGYNEQFF. CDR3 nucleotide sequence: TGTGCCAGCAGCATACCAAGCGGGAGAGGGTACAATGAGCAGTTCTTC.

The genes are TRBV7-2 and TRBJ1-1; no firm D call. Germline V CDR1 and CDR2: SGHTA, FQGNSA. Trimming left V 3 bases short and J 1 base short, with 12 bases between. This CDR3 is built from 15 residues. The CDR3 loop reads CASSLTLGGNTEAFF. DNA for the CDR3: TGTGCCAGCAGCTTGACTTTGGGAGGGAACACTGAAGCTTTCTTT.

The chain links TRBV4-1 to TRBJ1-2, with a weak D call TRBD1 (5 bases). CDR3 length equals 15 residues. Trimming removed 0 bases at V and 7 bases at J, with 15 bases between. Germline CDR1 and CDR2: MGHRA and YSYEKL. This chain's CDR3 is CASSQDAGTLGGYTF. The CDR3 region has the DNA TGCGCCAGCAGCCAAGATGCGGGGACCCTTGGTGGCTACACCTTC.

This sequence joins TRBV18 and TRBJ1-4, with no clear D. Germline V gives CDR1 KGHSH, CDR2 LQKENI. V was shortened by 2 bases and J by 6 bases, with 7 bases between the two germline ends. This CDR3 spans 13 amino acids. The CDR3: CASSPMGDEKLFF. The CDR3 DNA sequence: TGTGCCAGCTCACCAATGGGAGATGAAAAACTGTTTTTT.

The gene calls are TRBV11-3 and TRBJ2-2; D is possibly TRBD2 (6 bases). The CDR3 has 16 amino acids. Germline V gives CDR1 SGHNT, CDR2 YENEEA. The V end lost 3 bases, the J end lost 2 bases, and 13 bases lay between the germline ends. CDR3 bases: TGTGCCAGCAGCTTGGACTTCGCGGGAAACACCGGGGAGCTGTTTTTT. This encodes CASSLDFAGNTGELFF.

This sequence joins TRBV7-6 and TRBJ1-1; no reliable D call. Germline lookup yields CDR1 SGHVS and CDR2 FNYEAQ. The CDR3 sequence is 13 residues long. Deletions cut 1 base from V and 1 base from J, with 4 bases between. The DNA of the CDR3 is TGTGCCAGCAGCTTAGGTCAGAACACTGAAGCTTTCTTT. This encodes CASSLGQNTEAFF.